The next 13 T cell receptor beta chains were all read from a single sample in a study of T-cell reconstitution after alpha-beta-depleted transplantation in children. A TCRbeta library incorporating unique molecular identifiers was prepared. TCRdb redid the calling of the PCR reads with MiXCR, one entry per CDR3 protein. The sample yields approximately 1,000,000 distinct CDR3 sequences, roughly 31% seen once. The sample was PBMCs, mostly from graft donor cells, taken 360 days after TCRalphabeta/CD19-depleted stem cell transplant. The receptors were sampled from a boy less than two years old who had a stem cell transplant for SCID, so the T cells may come from the graft donor.

The V call is TRBV10-2, the J call TRBJ2-1; 7 bases agree with TRBD1. V lost 6 bases and J lost 0; bases outside the gene matches: 5. Looked up from germline, CDR1 is WSHSY and CDR2 is SAAADI. This CDR3 contains 15 residues. Written as DNA, the CDR3 is TGCGCCAGCAGGGGACAGAGGAGCTCCTACAATGAGCAGTTCTTC. This translates into CASRGQRSSYNEQFF.

This clonotype has just a few counts. The chain links TRBV12-3 or TRBV12-4 to TRBJ2-3; D might be TRBD1 (5 bases). The CDR3 has 18 amino acids. V was clipped by 5 bases and J by 1 base, with 22 bases between them. This CDR3 reads CASSPSQGPRSRTDTQYF. The CDR3, as DNA: TGTGCCAGCAGTCCCAGCCAGGGCCCTCGGTCCCGCACAGATACGCAGTATTTT.

V usage is TRBV11-1 and J usage is TRBJ2-3; the match to TRBD2 covers 9 bases. The V gene end was trimmed by 4 bases and the J gene end by 0 bases; junction bases not matched to a gene: 14. The CDR3 loop spans 19 amino acids. CDR1 SGHAT and CDR2 FQDESV come from the germline V gene (reference sequence). The CDR3 reads CASSWRASLAGGSTDTQYF. CDR3 bases: TGTGCCAGCAGCTGGAGGGCCTCACTAGCGGGCGGTAGCACAGATACGCAGTATTTT.

This clonotype was observed a handful of times. The chain joins TRBV4-3 to TRBJ2-3, with D perhaps matching TRBD1 (6 bases). In germline, CDR1 is LGHNA, CDR2 YSLEER. CDR3 length: 16 amino acids. V was shortened by 0 bases and J by 5 bases, with 15 bases between the two germline ends. The CDR3 DNA sequence: TGCGCCAGCAGCCAAGATTTTCAGGGGAAGAGAGATACGCAGTATTTT. The encoded protein is CASSQDFQGKRDTQYF.

The chain joins TRBV7-9 to TRBJ1-5; D call uncertain. This CDR3 has 13 residues. Germline lookup yields CDR1 SEHNR and CDR2 FQNEAQ (reference sequence). The V and J ends lost 3 bases and 7 bases respectively, with 10 bases between them. CDR3 nucleotide sequence: TGTGCCAGCAGCTTGGGTCAGTGGCAGCCCCAGCATTTT. Its protein is CASSLGQWQPQHF.

This clonotype was observed a few times. This rearrangement joins TRBV6-5 to TRBJ1-1; D ambiguous. With 4 bases removed from V and 1 base from J, the gap between germline ends came to 13 bases. The CDR3 totals 15 residues. The germline V gene encodes CDR1 MNHEY and CDR2 SVGAGI. The CDR3 DNA reads as TGTGCCAGCAGTTCTCAACCTGTAAGGAACACTGAAGCTTTCTTT. As protein: CASSSQPVRNTEAFF.

The chain employs TRBV20-1 and TRBJ2-7; D perhaps matches TRBD2 (6 bases). Germline CDR1 is DFQATT and CDR2 is SNEGSKA (reference sequence). The CDR3 spans 14 residues. Trimming left V 3 bases short and J 2 bases short, with 14 bases between. The CDR3 reads CSASTGTPPYEQYF. The CDR3 DNA sequence: TGCAGTGCTAGCACCGGGACTCCCCCCTACGAGCAGTACTTC.

This clonotype was seen a handful of times. The rearrangement joins TRBV4-1 to TRBJ2-7; D gene ambiguous. The V end was cut by 8 bases, the J end by 3 bases, with 17 bases between. This CDR3 has 14 residues. CDR1 and CDR2 (germline): MGHRA, YSYEKL. Written as DNA, the CDR3 is TGCGCCAGCCGCAAGGGAACGGGTAACTACGAGCAGTACTTC. Amino acids: CASRKGTGNYEQYF.

The chain links TRBV15 to TRBJ2-5, with 7 bases that match TRBD1. In germline, CDR1 is LNHNV, CDR2 YYDKDF (reference sequence). The CDR3 sequence is 15 residues long. V lost 1 base, J lost 0 bases, and 2 bases stayed unmatched. The CDR3 sequence: CATSRGDRDQETQYF. The CDR3 DNA reads TGTGCCACCAGCAGAGGCGACAGGGACCAAGAGACCCAGTACTTC.

The chain combines TRBV5-1 with TRBJ2-7; 12 bases match TRBD2. The CDR3 extends over 14 amino acids. CDR1 and CDR2 from the germline V gene are SGHRS and YFSETQ. V trimming: 7 bases; J trimming: 3 bases; junction bases outside the gene matches: 5. The CDR3 sequence is CASSTSGGLYEQYF. The CDR3 bases are TGCGCCAGCTCGACTAGCGGGGGCCTCTACGAGCAGTACTTC.

This clonotype was observed a few times. The chain couples TRBV18 to TRBJ2-5; D is possibly TRBD2 (5 bases). Trimming removed 2 bases from V and 0 bases from J, with 7 bases in between. The germline CDR1 and CDR2 sequences are KGHSH and LQKENI. The CDR3 totals 14 residues. This CDR3 is CASSPSGYQETQYF. DNA for the CDR3: TGTGCCAGCTCACCAAGCGGCTACCAAGAGACCCAGTACTTC.

This clonotype was picked up a small number of times. The chain joins TRBV9 to TRBJ2-5, with 8 bases fitting TRBD2. The CDR3 runs 14 residues. V lost 2 bases and J lost 4; bases outside the gene matches: 4. The germline V gene encodes CDR1 SGDLS and CDR2 YYNGEE. The chain's CDR3 is CASSVEAGVETQYF. In nucleotides, the CDR3 is TGTGCCAGCAGCGTCGAAGCGGGGGTAGAGACCCAGTACTTC.

This clonotype was observed a few times. This chain links TRBV12-3 or TRBV12-4 with TRBJ2-3; D perhaps matches TRBD2 (6 bases). Trimming pared 6 bases from V and 5 bases from J, leaving 15 bases between. The CDR3 has 14 residues. The CDR3 DNA sequence: TGTGCCAGCAGGCCCGGGACTTTAGGAGATACGCAGTATTTT. Translation gives CASRPGTLGDTQYF.